One sample yielded the 2 T cell receptor beta chains listed below, sequenced in a study of shared clonotypes between healthy human individuals. Repertoires were generated with immunoSEQ multiplex PCR, while TCRdb's copy carries only in-frame clones and drops some. The profile covers around 2.3 million clones, with approximately 96% appearing a single time and 0.1% to 0.15% taken by the ten largest. Sequenced sample: naive CD4+ T cells sorted from blood. As to subset: CD45RA+ positively selected. These receptors all come from a man between 18 and 29 years old in good health.

The rearrangement links TRBV7-9 to TRBJ2-2; D perhaps matches TRBD1 (6 bases). This CDR3 has 16 amino acids. CDR1 and CDR2 from the germline V gene are SEHNR and FQNEAQ (reference sequence). Trimming pared 1 base from V and 2 bases from J, leaving 11 bases between. The CDR3 region has the DNA TGTGCCAGCAGCTTAGGCAAGGACAGTAACACCGGGGAGCTGTTTTTT. Its translation is CASSLGKDSNTGELFF. Full variable domain (remainder filled in from reference TRBV7-9 and TRBJ2-2): DTGVSQNPRHKITKRGQNVTFRCDPISEHNRLYWYRQTLGQGPEFLTYFQNEAQLEKSRLLSDRFSAERPKGSFSTLEIQRTEQGDSAMYLCASSLGKDSNTGELFFGEGSRLTVL.

This clone has just a few counts. V usage is TRBV29-1 and J usage is TRBJ1-5; TRBD1 agrees at 11 bases. Germline V gene lookup returns CDR1 SQVTM and CDR2 ANQGSEA. V was pared by 7 bases and J by 3 bases, with 5 bases of the junction left unmatched. The CDR3 has 14 amino acids. The CDR3 DNA sequence: TGCAGCGCCGGGACAGGGGGGGCCAATCAGCCCCAGCATTTT. Translating it yields CSAGTGGANQPQHF.